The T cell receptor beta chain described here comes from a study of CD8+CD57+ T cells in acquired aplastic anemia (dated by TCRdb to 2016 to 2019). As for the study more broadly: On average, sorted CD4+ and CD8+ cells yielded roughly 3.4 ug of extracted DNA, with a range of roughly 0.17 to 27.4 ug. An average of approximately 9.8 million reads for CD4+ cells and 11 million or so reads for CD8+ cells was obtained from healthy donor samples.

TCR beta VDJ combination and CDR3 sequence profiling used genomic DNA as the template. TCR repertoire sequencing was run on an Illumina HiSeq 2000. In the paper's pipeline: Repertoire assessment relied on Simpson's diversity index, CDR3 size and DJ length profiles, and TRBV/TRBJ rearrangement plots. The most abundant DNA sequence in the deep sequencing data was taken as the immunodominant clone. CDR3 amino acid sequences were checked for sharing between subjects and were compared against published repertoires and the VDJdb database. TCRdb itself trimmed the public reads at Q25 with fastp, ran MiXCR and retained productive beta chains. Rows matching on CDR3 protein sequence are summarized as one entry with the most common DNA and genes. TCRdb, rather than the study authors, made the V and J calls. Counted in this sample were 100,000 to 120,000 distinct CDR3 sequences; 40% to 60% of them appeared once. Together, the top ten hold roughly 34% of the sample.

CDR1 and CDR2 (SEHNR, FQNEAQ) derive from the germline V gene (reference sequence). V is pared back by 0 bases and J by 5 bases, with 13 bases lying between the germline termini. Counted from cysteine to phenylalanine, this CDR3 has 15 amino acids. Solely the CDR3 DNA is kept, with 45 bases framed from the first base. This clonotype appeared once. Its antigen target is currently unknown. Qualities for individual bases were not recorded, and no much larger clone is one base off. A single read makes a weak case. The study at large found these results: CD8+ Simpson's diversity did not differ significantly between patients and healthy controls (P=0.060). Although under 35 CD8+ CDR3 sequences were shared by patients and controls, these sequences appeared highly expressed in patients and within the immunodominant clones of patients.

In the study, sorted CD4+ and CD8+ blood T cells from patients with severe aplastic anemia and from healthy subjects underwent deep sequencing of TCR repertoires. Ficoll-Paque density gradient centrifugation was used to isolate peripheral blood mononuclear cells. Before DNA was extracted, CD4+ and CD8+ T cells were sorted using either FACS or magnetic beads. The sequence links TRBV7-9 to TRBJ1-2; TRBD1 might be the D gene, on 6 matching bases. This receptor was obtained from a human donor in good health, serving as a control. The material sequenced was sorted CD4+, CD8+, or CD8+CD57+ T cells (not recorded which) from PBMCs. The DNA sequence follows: TGTGCCAGCAGCTTAGCGTACGGACAGACTTATGGCTACACCTTC. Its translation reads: CASSLAYGQTYGYTF.